Each of the 30 T cell receptor beta chains below was sequenced from the same sample in a study of blood T cell repertoires in COVID-19. Method: immunoSEQ multiplex PCR; TCRdb's copy keeps in-frame clones and lacks some. Of about 120,000 clones in the sample, around 77% are singletons; the top ten hold over 6.5%. Sequenced: peripheral blood. All receptors come from a human donor in a cohort sampled during active COVID-19.

The chain employs TRBV12-3 or TRBV12-4 and TRBJ2-7; no clear D gene. The ends were cut back, 6 bases at V and 4 bases at J, with 10 bases in the middle. CDR3 length equals 12 residues. DNA of the CDR3: TGTGCCAGCAGCCAGCGCTTTTACGAGCAGTACTTC. This codes for CASSQRFYEQYF.

The chain combines TRBV6-5 with TRBJ1-4, with 7 bases fitting TRBD1. The CDR3 length is 15 residues. The trim removed 9 bases at V and 5 bases at J, leaving 12 bases unmatched. CDR1 and CDR2 from the germline V gene are MNHEY and SVGAGI. The CDR3 nucleotides read TGTGCCAGGGGCCGACAGGGTGGGGAAAATGAAAAACTGTTTTTT. It specifies CARGRQGGENEKLFF.

The genes are TRBV27 and TRBJ2-7; D might be TRBD1 (5 bases). Germline lookup yields CDR1 MNHEY and CDR2 SMNVEV (reference sequence). The CDR3 has 14 amino acids. V lost 2 bases and J lost 2, with 10 bases in between. The CDR3 spells CASSLRPRAYEQYF. CDR3 nucleotides: TGTGCCAGCAGTTTAAGACCCAGGGCCTACGAGCAGTACTTC.

This clone showed up just once. This sequence joins TRBV6-5 and TRBJ2-7; 9 nucleotides line up with TRBD1. Unmatched junction bases numbered 13, after V lost 9 bases and J lost 4 bases. The CDR3 is made up of 15 amino acids. Germline values: CDR1 MNHEY, CDR2 SVGAGI. The CDR3 DNA is TGTGCCAGAAGCTTCGACAGGGGGTTTCTATACGAGCAGTACTTC. It codes for CARSFDRGFLYEQYF.

The chain is built from TRBV5-1 and TRBJ2-6, with 9 nucleotides matching TRBD2. The V segment lost 1 base and the J segment 0 bases; nucleotides outside the gene matches: 11. In germline, CDR1 is SGHRS, CDR2 YFSETQ. The CDR3 is made up of 20 amino acids. The CDR3 region has the DNA TGCGCCAGCAGCTTGCGGGGGCGCGGGGGGGCCATCTCTGGGGCCAACGTCCTGACTTTC. Translation gives CASSLRGRGGAISGANVLTF. Full variable domain (rest looked up from reference TRBV5-1 and TRBJ2-6): KAGVTQTPRYLIKTRGQQVTLSCSPISGHRSVSWYQQTPGQGLQFLFEYFSETQRNKGNFPGRFSGRQFSNSRSEMNVSTLELGDSALYLCASSLRGRGGAISGANVLTFGAGSRLTVL.

This chain uses TRBV29-1 with TRBJ2-7, with 8 bases matching TRBD1. Germline values: CDR1 SQVTM, CDR2 ANQGSEA. The V segment lost 5 bases and the J segment 7 bases; nucleotides outside the gene matches: 7. This CDR3 has 12 residues. The CDR3 is CSVTTGGWEQYF. For the CDR3, the DNA is TGCAGCGTTACCACAGGGGGTTGGGAGCAGTACTTC.

V gene TRBV5-6 combines with J gene TRBJ2-7; TRBD1 matches 9 bases. CDR3 size: 14 residues. Per germline, CDR1 SGHDT and CDR2 YYEEEE. V gave up 4 bases and J gave up 7 bases; unmatched junction bases: 9. The CDR3: CASSHGQGPPEQYF. The CDR3 DNA sequence: TGTGCCAGCAGCCACGGACAGGGGCCCCCAGAGCAGTACTTC.

This clone has a handful of counts. The chain employs TRBV13 and TRBJ1-2; D uncertain. V lost 5 bases, J lost 8 bases, and 12 bases lay in between. Germline values: CDR1 PRHDT, CDR2 FYEKMQ (reference sequence). CDR3 length: 12 residues. The chain's CDR3 is CASSGRLFGYTF. The CDR3 coding sequence is TGTGCCAGCAGCGGTAGACTGTTCGGCTACACCTTC.

J is TRBJ1-1 and V is TRBV29-1; TRBD1 aligns across 7 bases. The CDR3 totals 13 residues. The trim removed 7 bases at V and 6 bases at J, leaving 11 bases unmatched. Per the germline V gene, CDR1 is SQVTM and CDR2 is ANQGSEA. The CDR3: CSARKGGAAEAFF. CDR3 nucleotide sequence: TGCAGCGCAAGAAAAGGGGGCGCGGCTGAAGCTTTCTTT.

This clone was observed a handful of times. The chain links TRBV5-4 to TRBJ2-7; D might be TRBD1 (6 bases). The CDR3 is made up of 13 amino acids. Trimming pared 0 bases from V and 6 bases from J, leaving 10 bases between. Per germline, CDR1 SGHNT and CDR2 YYREEE (reference sequence). CDR3 nucleotides: TGTGCCAGCAGCTTGGCAACAGGGAGCGAGCAGTACTTC. Encoded protein: CASSLATGSEQYF.

With respect to this clone: The same CDR3 arises from other DNA sequences in this sample as well. The CDR3 DNA reads as TGTGCCAGCAGCTTGGCGGGTACTGGGGCCAACGTCCTGACTTTC. It encodes CASSLAGTGANVLTF. The chain has TRBV5-8 and TRBJ2-6; D unclear. Germline CDR1 is SGHTS and CDR2 is YDEGEE. The CDR3 is 15 amino acids. The V end lost 0 bases, the J end lost 2 bases, and 6 bases lay between the germline ends.

The chain recombines TRBV7-8 with TRBJ1-2; 9 nucleotides align to TRBD1. Germline V gene sequence: CDR1 SGHVS, CDR2 FQNEAQ. Germline trimming cut 5 bases from V and 6 bases from J; bases unmatched to any gene: 10. The CDR3 extends over 15 amino acids. The chain's CDR3 is CASSPTGGAPDGYTF. The CDR3 coding sequence is TGTGCCAGCAGCCCTACAGGGGGCGCCCCGGATGGCTACACCTTC.

The chain employs TRBV7-9 and TRBJ2-7; D is perhaps TRBD2 (5 bases). CDR3 size: 18 residues. V shed 1 base and J shed 1 base, with 20 bases lying between them. The germline CDR1 and CDR2 sequences are SEHNR and FQNEAQ (reference sequence). This chain's CDR3 is CASSLEPSRGRGSYEQYF. CDR3 nucleotide sequence: TGTGCCAGCAGCTTAGAGCCTAGCAGAGGCCGAGGGTCCTACGAGCAGTACTTC.

This clone was seen only once. This chain links TRBV6-2 or TRBV6-3 with TRBJ2-5, with D possibly being TRBD1 (5 bases). The V end was cut by 4 bases, the J end by 7 bases, with 13 bases between. Per germline, CDR1 MNHEY and CDR2 SVGEGT. The CDR3 contains 13 residues. The CDR3 here is CASSFLVRGTQYF. The CDR3, as DNA: TGTGCCAGCAGTTTTCTAGTTAGGGGGACCCAGTACTTC.

CDR3 in DNA: TGTGCCAGCAGCAAAGTAGCGGCATCCTACGAGCAGTACTTC. It encodes CASSKVAASYEQYF. The gene calls are TRBV21-1 and TRBJ2-7; the table calls TRBD2, which could not be checked here. TRBV21-1 constitutes a pseudogene. The CDR3 is made up of 14 amino acids.

A single count supports this clone. The chain recombines TRBV7-8 with TRBJ2-5, with TRBD1 matching 9 bases. The J segment lost 7 bases and the V segment lost 5 bases, leaving 8 bases of the junction unmatched. The V gene's germline CDR1 is SGHVS and CDR2 FQNEAQ. The CDR3 sequence is 14 residues long. The CDR3 loop is CASSTTGGGGTQYF. The CDR3 bases are TGTGCCAGCAGCACAACAGGGGGCGGGGGGACCCAGTACTTC.

The chain has TRBV4-1 and TRBJ2-3, with D maybe TRBD2 (6 bases). The CDR3 loop spans 14 amino acids. Trimming stripped 0 bases from V and 3 bases from J, with 7 bases between. Per germline, CDR1 MGHRA and CDR2 YSYEKL. CDR3 protein: CASSQEGGTDTQYF. The CDR3 region has the DNA TGCGCCAGCAGCCAAGAGGGGGGAACAGATACGCAGTATTTT.

This chain uses TRBV9 with TRBJ2-7; 10 nucleotides align to TRBD1. The CDR3 spans 14 residues. Losses at the gene ends were 3 bases for V and 5 bases for J; bases not matched to a gene: 5. Germline V gene data show CDR1 as SGDLS and CDR2 as YYNGEE. The CDR3 reads CASSEGQGKNEQYF. In DNA form, the CDR3 reads TGTGCCAGCAGCGAGGGACAGGGGAAGAACGAGCAGTACTTC.

The chain combines TRBV18 with TRBJ2-7, with 10 bases matching TRBD1. This CDR3 is built from 16 residues. The V gene end was trimmed by 3 bases and the J gene end by 2 bases; junction bases not matched to a gene: 7. Germline lookup yields CDR1 KGHSH and CDR2 LQKENI. The CDR3 loop reads CASSPQSGTGAYEQYF. The DNA of the CDR3 is TGTGCCAGCTCACCGCAGTCCGGGACAGGGGCCTACGAGCAGTACTTC. Full variable domain (outside the CDR3, taken from reference TRBV18 and TRBJ2-7): NAGVMQNPRHLVRRRGQEARLRCSPMKGHSHVYWYRQLPEEGLKFMVYLQKENIIDESGMPKERFSAEFPKEGPSILRIQQVVRGDSAAYFCASSPQSGTGAYEQYFGPGTRLTVT.

Points on this clone: The same CDR3 arises from other DNA sequences in this sample as well. The chain has TRBV12-3 or TRBV12-4 and TRBJ1-2; the D gene is possibly TRBD1 (6 bases). The CDR3 has 13 residues. Trimming left V 3 bases short and J 2 bases short, with 7 bases between. CDR3 sequence (DNA): TGTGCCAGCAGTTTCCAGGGGAACTATGGCTACACCTTC. This gives the protein CASSFQGNYGYTF.

V gene TRBV6-4 combines with J gene TRBJ2-7, with 9 positions matching TRBD1. The CDR3 totals 13 residues. Trimming took 5 bases from V and 6 from J; bases not matched to a gene: 5. Germline assignment: CDR1 MRHNA and CDR2 SNTAGT. This CDR3 is CASSSGTGSEQYF. The DNA of the CDR3 is TGTGCCAGCAGTTCCGGGACAGGGTCCGAGCAGTACTTC.

The V and J genes are TRBV6-2 or TRBV6-3 and TRBJ2-5; D unclear. The CDR3 length is 11 residues. V lost 5 bases and J 5 bases, leaving 6 bases between the germline ends. Germline V gene lookup returns CDR1 MNHEY and CDR2 SVGEGT. Written as DNA, the CDR3 is TGTGCCAGCAGTCCCCGGGAGACCCAGTACTTC. The encoded protein is CASSPRETQYF.

This clone was seen a single time. The chain couples TRBV7-8 to TRBJ1-4, with a weak D call TRBD1 (5 bases). The length of the CDR3 is 14 residues. CDR1 SGHVS and CDR2 FQNEAQ come from the germline V gene. V lost 3 bases, J lost 6 bases, and 11 bases lay in between. CDR3 in DNA: TGTGCCAGCAGCTTCGTCCTAGGGGATGAAAAACTGTTTTTT. Translating gives CASSFVLGDEKLFF. The complete variable domain, with remaining parts taken from reference TRBV7-8 and TRBJ1-4, reads GAGVSQSPRYKVAKRGQDVALRCDPISGHVSLFWYQQALGQGPEFLTYFQNEAQLDKSGLPSDRFFAERPEGSVSTLKIQRTQQEDSAVYLCASSFVLGDEKLFFGSGTQLSVL.

The rearrangement links TRBV19 to TRBJ2-7; a possible D gene is TRBD2 (6 bases). The V gene lost 2 bases and the J gene lost 5 bases, with 16 bases spanning the gap. CDR1 and CDR2 from the germline V gene are LNHDA and SQIVND (reference sequence). This CDR3 spans 15 amino acids. In DNA form, the CDR3 reads TGTGCCAGTAGTATATCGGACTACCCGGGGAACGAGCAGTACTTC. Its translation is CASSISDYPGNEQYF.

J is TRBJ1-2 and V is TRBV11-2, with TRBD1 matching over 10 bases. The germline V gene has CDR1 SGHAT and CDR2 FQNNGV. V shed 1 base and J 5 bases; nucleotides not matched to a gene: 4. The CDR3 covers 15 residues. CDR3 loop: CASSLVGQGVYGYTF. For the CDR3, the DNA is TGTGCCAGCAGCTTAGTCGGACAGGGGGTTTATGGCTACACCTTC.

The chain has TRBV5-1 and TRBJ1-3; TRBD1 matches at 7 bases. The trim removed 0 bases at V and 3 bases at J, leaving 6 bases unmatched. This CDR3 spans 16 amino acids. Germline assignment: CDR1 SGHRS and CDR2 YFSETQ. CDR3: CASSLDPTGVGNTIYF. The CDR3 DNA follows: TGCGCCAGCAGCTTGGATCCAACAGGGGTTGGAAACACCATATATTTT.

In this sample, this clone turned up many times. J is TRBJ1-2 and V is TRBV29-1; 12 bases line up with TRBD1. After removal of 7 bases from V and 6 bases from J, the junction contained 9 bases not matched to a gene. This CDR3 is 14 amino acids long. From germline, CDR1 is SQVTM and CDR2 ANQGSEA. CDR3 nucleotide sequence: TGCAGCGGCGGGGACAGGGGGCGCGTAGATGGCTACACCTTC. Its protein is CSGGDRGRVDGYTF.

The sample holds a few counts of this clone. The V call is TRBV7-9, the J call TRBJ2-7; 7 nucleotides line up with TRBD2. With V trimmed by 6 bases and J by 0 bases, 11 bases remained unmatched. Germline V CDR1 and CDR2: SEHNR, FQNEAQ (reference sequence). The CDR3 covers 16 residues. Here the CDR3 reads CASSSLSGSISYEQYF. The CDR3, as DNA: TGTGCCAGCAGTTCCCTTAGCGGGTCAATCTCCTACGAGCAGTACTTC.

This clone came up once. The chain is built from TRBV27 and TRBJ1-1, with D possibly matching TRBD1 (6 bases). There are 14 residues in the CDR3. V was cut by 6 bases and J by 1 base, with 12 bases left in between. The V gene's germline CDR1 is MNHEY and CDR2 SMNVEV (reference sequence). The CDR3 loop is CASRIQGSNTEAFF. Written as DNA, the CDR3 is TGTGCCAGCAGAATACAGGGTTCGAACACTGAAGCTTTCTTT.

The rearrangement uses TRBV6-2 or TRBV6-3 and TRBJ2-7, with D tentatively TRBD2 (5 bases). V lost 6 bases and J lost 4, with 13 bases in between. Germline V CDR1 and CDR2: MNHEY, SVGEGT. The CDR3 runs to 13 residues. The chain's CDR3 is CASSLSGWYEQYF. The CDR3, as DNA: TGTGCCAGCAGCCTCTCGGGGTGGTACGAGCAGTACTTC.